This passage covers 9 T cell receptor beta chains from one sample sequenced in a study of shared clonotypes between healthy human individuals (dated by TCRdb to the early 2020s). CD8 naive samples consisted of CD45RO-negative cells that were positively selected for CCR7, yielding a CD45RA+CCR7+ population without TemRA cells. The library was generated by the immunoSEQ multiplex PCR assay. TCRdb provides this immuneACCESS table in a form limited to in-frame rearrangements. Some clones are lacking; in checked studies, under half of them reflect an unresolved V gene, and why the rest are absent is not known. The sample profile shows 2 million to 2.5 million clones; roughly 91% of them were found once. Jointly, the top ten make up around 1.7% of the sample. The sequencing sample was made of naive CD8+ T cells from PBMCs. Sample cell subset or site, as interpreted from the label and publication: CD45RA+CCR7+. The receptors stem from a man younger than 30 in good health. Some clones in this sample may be carry-over from other donors' samples.

This chain uses TRBV28 with TRBJ2-1; either TRBD1 or TRBD2 may fit D (5 bases each). V was trimmed by 5 bases and J by 9 bases, leaving 14 bases between them. CDR1 MDHEN and CDR2 SYDVKM come from the germline V gene. The CDR3 loop spans 13 amino acids. As DNA, the CDR3 is TGTGCCAGCAGTAGGGACGGAACGGCTGAGCAGTTCTTC. Translated: CASSRDGTAEQFF.

V and J are TRBV6-6 and TRBJ2-1; TRBD2 matches 7 bases. This CDR3 has 16 amino acids. The germline V gene encodes CDR1 MNHNY and CDR2 SVGAGI (reference sequence). Trimming took 7 bases from V and 7 from J; bases not matched to a gene: 16. The CDR3 region is CASIQYLTSSRNEQFF. DNA for the CDR3: TGTGCCAGCATCCAATACCTGACTAGCTCTAGAAATGAGCAGTTCTTC.

This chain joins TRBV11-3 and TRBJ1-3; 7 bases align to TRBD1. The CDR3 extends over 15 amino acids. The germline CDR1 and CDR2 sequences are SGHNT and YENEEA. Germline trimming cut 5 bases from V and 0 bases from J; bases unmatched to any gene: 4. The CDR3 sequence: CASSHTGDSGNTIYF. The CDR3 DNA is TGTGCCAGCAGCCATACAGGGGACTCTGGAAACACCATATATTTT.

The rearrangement links TRBV7-2 to TRBJ2-1; TRBD2 matches 9 bases. Per germline, CDR1 SGHTA and CDR2 FQGNSA. J lost 6 bases, V lost 1 base, and 7 bases had no gene match. CDR3 length: 16 amino acids. Here the CDR3 reads CASSLGPSGTRNEQFF. The CDR3 DNA reads TGTGCCAGCAGCTTAGGTCCTAGCGGGACCCGCAATGAGCAGTTCTTC.

The chain carries TRBV5-5 and TRBJ1-4; TRBD1 aligns across 7 bases. J was trimmed by 7 bases and V by 2 bases; bases with no gene match: 8. This CDR3 comprises 15 residues. CDR1 SGHKS and CDR2 YYEKEE come from the germline V gene (reference sequence). The chain's CDR3 is CASSFQGVGGEKLFF. CDR3 bases: TGTGCCAGCAGCTTTCAGGGGGTTGGTGGTGAAAAACTGTTTTTT. Full variable domain (missing parts from reference TRBV5-5 and TRBJ1-4): DAGVTQSPTHLIKTRGQQVTLRCSPISGHKSVSWYQQVLGQGPQFIFQYYEKEERGRGNFPDRFSARQFPNYSSELNVNALLLGDSALYLCASSFQGVGGEKLFFGSGTQLSVL.

The genes are TRBV4-3 and TRBJ1-4; D gene unclear. V was shortened by 5 bases and J by 8 bases, with 6 bases between the two germline ends. This CDR3 has 11 amino acids. CDR1 and CDR2 (germline): LGHNA, YSLEER. The CDR3 DNA follows: TGCGCCAGCAGCAATAAGGAAAAACTGTTTTTT. It translates to CASSNKEKLFF.

This clone has a handful of counts. This chain joins TRBV15 and TRBJ1-3; no definite D call. V was trimmed by 2 bases and J by 0 bases, leaving 11 bases between them. The CDR3 contains 16 residues. Germline V lookup: CDR1 LNHNV, CDR2 YYDKDF (reference sequence). The CDR3 region is CATSRTGEGSGNTIYF. The CDR3 nucleotides are TGTGCCACCAGCAGAACTGGAGAGGGCTCTGGAAACACCATATATTTT.

This clone was counted a single time. The chain employs TRBV9 and TRBJ2-3; D uncertain. This CDR3 region has 16 residues. Per the germline V gene, CDR1 is SGDLS and CDR2 is YYNGEE. V was cut by 1 base and J by 2 bases, with 14 bases left in between. The CDR3 nucleotides are TGTGCCAGCAGCGTACAAGCCGCGACCTACACAGATACGCAGTATTTT. As protein: CASSVQAATYTDTQYF.

The chain has TRBV27 and TRBJ2-1; D unclear. In germline, CDR1 is MNHEY, CDR2 SMNVEV (reference sequence). Trimming shortened V by 0 bases and J by 7 bases, and 7 bases separated the two germline ends. The CDR3 totals 13 residues. The DNA of the CDR3 is TGTGCCAGCAGTTTATCTAAGAGGAATGAGCAGTTCTTC. Protein product: CASSLSKRNEQFF.